The rows below give T cell receptor beta chains drawn from one sample of a study of CD8 T cells in Susac syndrome. TCRdb analysed the immunoSEQ multiplex PCR reads with MiXCR anew, one entry per CDR3 protein. The sample lists approximately 270,000 distinct CDR3 sequences, about 93% occurring once. The material sequenced was CD4+ T cells from PBMCs. The receptor source for this set is a human donor with multiple sclerosis. Both conserved end residues are part of each CDR3. The D gene is left open where the match is weak. Expanded clones get a size class; other rows say once, few or many, or leave the size out.

>TRBV4-1|TRBD2|.|TRBJ2-1
TGCGCCAGCAGCCTTAGCGGGAGGTACAATGAGCAGTTCTTC
CASSLSGRYNEQFF
>TRBV5-1|TRBD1|.|TRBJ1-1
TGCGCCAGCAGCTGGGGGGACAGGGGCCCATCAGACACTGAAGCTTTCTTT
CASSWGDRGPSDTEAFF
>TRBV6-6|.|.|TRBJ1-1
TGTGCCAGCAGCGCGGGGTGGGGAACGAACACTGAAGCTTTCTTT
CASSAGWGTNTEAFF
>TRBV29-1|.|.|TRBJ2-3
TGCAGCGTTCTCACAGATACGCAGTATTTT
CSVLTDTQYF
>TRBV9|TRBD1|.|TRBJ2-7
TGTGCCAGCAGCGTAGGTGGGGACAGGGTCATGAGCGAGCAGTACTTC
CASSVGGDRVMSEQYF
>TRBV3-1|.|.|TRBJ2-3
TGTGCCAGCAGTCGGACCTCAGCTACCACAGATACGCAGTATTTT
CASSRTSATTDTQYF
>TRBV12-3/TRBV12-4|.|.|TRBJ2-5
TGTGCCAGCAGTTTATCCCCAGGCGAAAAGACCCAGTACTTC
CASSLSPGEKTQYF
>TRBV10-3|.|.|TRBJ2-6
TGTGCCATCAGTGACATCTCTGGGGCCAACGTCCTGACTTTC
CAISDISGANVLTF
>TRBV24-1|.|.|TRBJ2-2
TGTGCCACCAGGGTCCTCGGTGGGGGACGCCTGAACACCGGGGAGCTGTTTTTT
CATRVLGGGRLNTGELFF
>TRBV29-1|.|.|TRBJ1-1
TGCAGCGTTGCGTTGCGTCTGGGGCACACTGAAGCTTTCTTT
CSVALRLGHTEAFF
>TRBV9|.|once|TRBJ2-1
TGTGCCAGCAGCGTAGGAGTGTCTAGCGACGGTGAGCAGTTCTTC
CASSVGVSSDGEQFF
>TRBV12-3/TRBV12-4|.|.|TRBJ1-5
TGTGCCAGCAATCCGGGCCAGGCCTCCAATCAGCCCCAGCATTTT
CASNPGQASNQPQHF
>TRBV3-1|TRBD1|.|TRBJ2-7
TGTGCCAGCAGCCAAGATCTCGTGACAGGGGGAATCGAGCAGTACTTC
CASSQDLVTGGIEQYF
>TRBV3-1|.|.|TRBJ1-2
TGTGCCAGCAGCCAAGATGTCTCAGGGCTCTATGGCTACACCTTC
CASSQDVSGLYGYTF
>TRBV25-1|.|.|TRBJ2-7
TGTGCCAGCAGTGAATTTGACCTACTCTACAAGCAGTACTTC
CASSEFDLLYKQYF
>TRBV20-1|.|.|TRBJ2-2
TGCAGTGCTAGTAGAGGGAACACCGGGGAGCTGTTTTTT
CSASRGNTGELFF
>TRBV6-5|.|.|TRBJ1-1
TGTGCCACCCACACCACCTTGGATGAAGCTTTCTTT
CATHTTLDEAFF
>TRBV6-2/TRBV6-3|.|.|TRBJ1-5
TGTGCCAGCAGTTACAACGCCGGGGGGGGCCAGCCCCAGCATTTT
CASSYNAGGGQPQHF
>TRBV5-1|.|.|TRBJ2-5
TGCGCCAGCAGCTTGGCCGGAATGGAGCGGCAAGAGACCCAGTACTTC
CASSLAGMERQETQYF
>TRBV5-1|TRBD1|.|TRBJ2-7
TGCGCCAGCAGCTTGGGGGGGACAGGCCACTACGAGCAGTACTTC
CASSLGGTGHYEQYF
>TRBV9|TRBD2|.|TRBJ2-1
TGTGCCAGCAGCCAAGGGACTAGCGGGGGGTACAATGAGCAGTTCTTC
CASSQGTSGGYNEQFF
>TRBV18|TRBD1|.|TRBJ1-1
TGTGCCAGCTGGACAGGGAACACTGAAGCTTTCTTT
CASWTGNTEAFF
>TRBV27|.|.|TRBJ1-6
TGTGCCAGCAGTACGTGGGATTCACCCCTCCACTTT
CASSTWDSPLHF
>TRBV6-4|.|.|TRBJ2-3
TGTGCCACCACGGAGATTGCGGGATCCACAGATACGCAGTATTTT
CATTEIAGSTDTQYF
>TRBV30|.|.|TRBJ2-5
TGTGCCTGGAGTGACCCAGAGACCCAGTACTTC
CAWSDPETQYF
>TRBV2|TRBD2|once|TRBJ2-1
TGTGCCAGCAGGGAGCGGGGGGTACTAGATGAGCAGTTCTTC
CASRERGVLDEQFF
>TRBV9|TRBD2|few|TRBJ2-3
TGTGCCAGCAGCGTTGGACTAGCGGGCACAGATACGCAGTATTTT
CASSVGLAGTDTQYF
>TRBV7-9|.|.|TRBJ2-1
TGTGCCAGCAGCCCAAACTACTGGGACTACAATGAGCAGTTCTTC
CASSPNYWDYNEQFF
>TRBV3-1|.|.|TRBJ2-5
TGTGCCAGCAGCCAGGTCCAACAGGAAACTGAGACCCAGTACTTC
CASSQVQQETETQYF
>TRBV12-3/TRBV12-4|TRBD2|.|TRBJ2-1
TGTGCCAGCAGTCCCAGACTAGCGGGAGGCTACAATGAGCAGTTCTTC
CASSPRLAGGYNEQFF
>TRBV20-1|.|.|TRBJ1-2
TGCAGTGCTAGAGAGGGGGGGCGGGATGGCTACACCTTC
CSAREGGRDGYTF
>TRBV29-1|TRBD2|.|TRBJ2-3
TGCAGCGTCGGGGGCCCCACTAGCGGGAGCACAGATACGCAGTATTTT
CSVGGPTSGSTDTQYF
>TRBV12-3/TRBV12-4|TRBD1|.|TRBJ1-1
TGTGCCAGCAGTTCATGGCCAGGGGGTGGTCACACTGAAGCTTTCTTT
CASSSWPGGGHTEAFF
>TRBV29-1|.|.|TRBJ1-2
TGCAGCGTTTTACAGGGAAGTCATGGCTACACCTTC
CSVLQGSHGYTF
>TRBV7-9|.|.|TRBJ1-2
TGTGCCAGCATAGCCCAACCTACTAACTATGGCTACACCTTC
CASIAQPTNYGYTF
>TRBV6-1|.|.|TRBJ2-6
TGTGCCAGCGGTCGGGGCAGGGTCACTTCTGGGGCCAACGTCCTGACTTTC
CASGRGRVTSGANVLTF
>TRBV3-1|.|.|TRBJ2-3
TGTGCCAGCAGCCAAGACACTAGCACAGATACGCAGTATTTT
CASSQDTSTDTQYF
>TRBV20-1|TRBD1|.|TRBJ1-1
TGCAGTCCAAGGACAGGGACGAACACTGAAGCTTTCTTT
CSPRTGTNTEAFF
>TRBV5-1|.|.|TRBJ1-1
TGCGCCAGCAGCTTGTTAGGAGGGGAGAGCACTGAAGCTTTCTTT
CASSLLGGESTEAFF
>TRBV27|.|.|TRBJ2-2
TGTGCCAGCAGTTTATCCGGGGGAGGCGGGGAGCTGTTTTTT
CASSLSGGGGELFF
>TRBV7-6|TRBD1|.|TRBJ1-5
TGTGCCAGCAGCTTAGGTGGGACAGGGAGTAGGCGACCCCAGCATTTT
CASSLGGTGSRRPQHF
>TRBV5-1|.|.|TRBJ2-2
TGCGCCAGCAGCTTGGCCAGGGGTGACACCGGGGAGCTGTTTTTT
CASSLARGDTGELFF
>TRBV18|TRBD1|.|TRBJ1-3
TGTGCCAGCTCACCAACTGGACAGGGGAGCACCATATATTTT
CASSPTGQGSTIYF
>TRBV4-1|.|once|TRBJ2-2
TGCGCCAGCAGCCAGCAGACGGGGAACACCGGGGAGCTGTTTTTT
CASSQQTGNTGELFF
>TRBV27|.|.|TRBJ1-1
TGTGCCAGCAGTGCCGTGGGGAGGGACACTGAAGCTTTCTTT
CASSAVGRDTEAFF
>TRBV24-1|.|.|TRBJ2-1
TGTGCCACCAGTGATTTTTTAGAGGGGTCCAATGAGCAGTTCTTC
CATSDFLEGSNEQFF
>TRBV3-1|TRBD1|.|TRBJ1-1
TGTGCCAGCAGCTTGCAAGACAGGGTCTCTGAAGCTTTCTTT
CASSLQDRVSEAFF
>TRBV7-9|.|.|TRBJ1-5
TGTGCCAGCAGCTCAGGACGCCCTGGCAAGGCCTGGCCCCAGCATTTT
CASSSGRPGKAWPQHF
>TRBV13|TRBD1|.|TRBJ1-2
TGTGCCAGCAGCTTAGCACCGGGACAGGGGGCCTATGGCTACACCTTC
CASSLAPGQGAYGYTF
>TRBV5-1|.|.|TRBJ1-2
TGCGCCAGCAGCTCACAGGGCAGTAACTATGGCTACACCTTC
CASSSQGSNYGYTF
>TRBV2|.|.|TRBJ1-3
TGTGCCAGCAGTCCACAGGGAATAGCTGGAAACACCATATATTTT
CASSPQGIAGNTIYF
>TRBV10-2|TRBD2|.|TRBJ2-3
TGCGCCAGCTCGGGAGGGAAGTTCACAGATACGCAGTATTTT
CASSGGKFTDTQYF
>TRBV7-2|.|.|TRBJ1-5
TGTGCCAGCAGCTTAGCGGGGGGGGGACATCAGCCCCAGCATTTT
CASSLAGGGHQPQHF
>TRBV12-5|.|few|TRBJ2-5
TGTGCTAGTGGTCCGACAGGACAAGAGACCCAGTACTTC
CASGPTGQETQYF
>TRBV4-1|.|.|TRBJ1-2
TGCGCCAGCAGCCAAACCAAACAGCCGGACCTCTATGGCTACACCTTC
CASSQTKQPDLYGYTF